These 22 T cell receptor beta chains share one sample of origin, sequenced in a study of metastatic and nonmetastatic thyroid tumors. Patients were all untreated before their thyroid surgery. TCRdb recomputed clones from the PCR reads via MiXCR. Seen here are around 20,000 clones, over 25% observed once, and the top ten hold around 5.8%. Input material: blood. The source of these receptors is a female donor with papillary thyroid cancer or a benign thyroid nodule (not recorded which). Some clones in this sample may be carry-over from other donors' samples.

The CDR3 region has the DNA TGTGCCAGCAGTTTCCTCCCCGGGCAGCCCCAGCATTTT. This translates into CASSFLPGQPQHF. The V gene is TRBV12-3 or TRBV12-4, the J gene TRBJ1-5, with D uncertain. The V and J ends lost 3 bases and 7 bases respectively, with 10 bases between them. This CDR3 contains 13 residues.

The CDR3 nucleotides read TGCGCCAGCATCTCCCTCCCACACGGGATGGGCACAGATACGCAGTATTTT. Translating it yields CASISLPHGMGTDTQYF. The chain carries TRBV4-3 and TRBJ2-3; possible D gene TRBD2, 5 bases. Germline values: CDR1 LGHNA, CDR2 YSLEER. The V end was cut by 7 bases, the J end by 1 base, with 21 bases between. The CDR3 totals 17 residues.

This clone is medium-sized. The rearrangement uses TRBV12-3 or TRBV12-4 and TRBJ1-6, with a possible D match to TRBD1 (6 bases). Trimming pared 1 base from V and 5 bases from J, leaving 15 bases between. The CDR3 is made up of 17 amino acids. The CDR3 reads CASSLGFRGLNNSPLHF. The CDR3 nucleotides read TGTGCCAGCAGTTTAGGGTTCAGGGGACTCAATAATTCACCCCTCCACTTT.

This clone has a count of ten or more. This may be a read error: a much more frequent sequence differs by one nucleotide. This chain uses TRBV6-1 with TRBJ1-6; TRBD1 matches 7 bases. V was pared by 6 bases and J by 8 bases, with 13 bases of the junction left unmatched. CDR1 MNHNS and CDR2 SASEGT come from the germline V gene. This CDR3 is built from 16 residues. The CDR3 DNA reads TGTGCCAGCAGCTACGGCCCGGGACAGAGGGATTCACCCCTCCACTTT. As protein: CASSYGPGQRDSPLHF.

The J gene is TRBJ1-5, the V gene TRBV18; possible D gene TRBD1, 5 bases. V was trimmed by 5 bases and J by 0 bases, leaving 11 bases between them. CDR1 is KGHSH and CDR2 is LQKENI in the germline V gene. The CDR3 has 15 residues. The CDR3 DNA is TGTGCCAGCTCAGGGGCAGGGAATAGCAATCAGCCCCAGCATTTT. Protein: CASSGAGNSNQPQHF.

By its share, this clone is medium-sized. J is TRBJ1-4 and V is TRBV6-1; 7 bases are shared with TRBD1. Germline V gene data show CDR1 as MNHNS and CDR2 as SASEGT. The CDR3 is 14 amino acids. The junction had 13 bases not matched to a gene; V was cut back by 3 bases and J by 15 bases. CDR3 protein: CASSDRGRGRRLFF. CDR3 sequence (DNA): TGTGCCAGCAGTGATAGGGGGAGGGGGCGCAGGTTGTTTTTT.

This clone was recorded once. At one boundary the junction diverges from the germline segment, which might be a read error. The chain is built from TRBV9 and TRBJ2-2; D gene uncertain. The CDR3 consists of 15 residues. The germline gives CDR1 SGDLS, CDR2 YYNGEE. For the CDR3, the DNA is TGTGCCAGCATCATAGACGGTTCGAACACCGTGGAGCTGTTTTTT. It is translated as CASIIDGSNTVELFF.

V and J are TRBV3-1 and TRBJ1-2; no clear D. Germline V gene sequence: CDR1 LGHDT, CDR2 YNNKEL (reference sequence). V shed 7 bases and J shed 5 bases, with 14 bases lying between them. The CDR3 extends over 13 amino acids. In DNA form, the CDR3 reads TGTGCCAGCAACTTGGACCGTTATTATGGCTACACCTTC. Its protein product is CASNLDRYYGYTF.

This clone was seen more than once but under ten times. V gene TRBV14 combines with J gene TRBJ2-7; no reliable D call. This CDR3 is 13 amino acids long. Germline V gene sequence: CDR1 SGHDN, CDR2 FVKESK. V was shortened by 7 bases and J by 2 bases, with 12 bases between the two germline ends. CDR3 nucleotide sequence: TGTGCCAGCACGCAGAGAGCCACCTACGAGCAGTACTTC. This translates into CASTQRATYEQYF.

The chain employs TRBV7-6 and TRBJ1-3; D gene uncertain. The V gene's germline CDR1 is SGHVS and CDR2 FNYEAQ. The ends were cut back, 5 bases at V and 8 bases at J, with 16 bases in the middle. The CDR3 spans 14 residues. The CDR3 nucleotides are TGTGCCAGCAGCCTCGGACCGGCCGTATACACCATATATTTT. Translating it yields CASSLGPAVYTIYF. Filled out from reference TRBV7-6 and TRBJ1-3, the complete variable domain reads GAGVSQSPRYKVTKRGQDVALRCDPISGHVSLYWYRQALGQGPEFLTYFNYEAQQDKSGLPNDRFSAERPEGSISTLTIQRTEQRDSAMYRCASSLGPAVYTIYFGEGSWLTVV.

This clone was observed many times. As DNA, the CDR3 is TGTGCCATCACCGAGAGCACTAGCGGGAGTGTGAGCTCCTACAATGAGCAGTTCTTC. Translated, it gives CAITESTSGSVSSYNEQFF. The gene calls are TRBV10-3 and TRBJ2-1; TRBD2 matches 11 bases. V lost 7 bases, J lost 0 bases, and 14 bases stayed unmatched. CDR3 length equals 19 residues. The germline CDR1 and CDR2 sequences are ENHRY and SYGVKD.

Notes on this clone: The junction departs from the called germline gene at one end, perhaps through a read error. The CDR3: CASRLGGADEQFF. The CDR3 region has the DNA TGTGCCAGCCGCTTGGGGGGGGCTGATGAGCAGTTCTTC. The rearrangement uses TRBV5-4 and TRBJ2-1, with D maybe TRBD2 (7 bases). The CDR3 consists of 13 residues. Germline V gives CDR1 SGHNT, CDR2 YYREEE (reference sequence).

This clone has just a few counts. This chain uses TRBV27 with TRBJ1-6, with D possibly matching TRBD1 (6 bases). This CDR3 has 13 residues. Germline V CDR1 and CDR2: MNHEY, SMNVEV (reference sequence). Trimming cost V 7 bases and J 9 bases, with 13 bases left between them. CDR3 region: CASKGTRSSPLHF. CDR3 DNA sequence: TGTGCCAGCAAGGGGACACGGAGTTCACCCCTCCACTTT.

A remark on this clone: One end of the junction is discordant with germline, which a read error may explain. The chain combines TRBV7-6 with TRBJ2-1; TRBD2 agrees at 10 bases. Germline V gene lookup returns CDR1 SGHVS and CDR2 FNYEAQ. The CDR3 consists of 16 residues. DNA for the CDR3: TGTGCTAGCAGCCTTACCGGGACTAGCGTTGTGTCTGAGCAGTTCTTC. It is translated as CASSLTGTSVVSEQFF.

Concerning this clone: Since a much larger clone is just one base distant, this may be a read error. The chain combines TRBV2 with TRBJ2-5; TRBD2 matches at 7 bases. Germline values: CDR1 SNHLY, CDR2 FYNNEI. The CDR3 sequence is 15 residues long. CDR3 amino acids: CASSDTSTGGENQYF. The CDR3 DNA sequence: TGTGCCAGCAGTGACACCTCAACGGGGGGAGAGAACCAGTACTTC.

This clone is categorized as medium-sized. V and J are TRBV6-4 and TRBJ2-1; 12 nucleotides line up with TRBD2. Unmatched junction bases numbered 0, after V lost 0 bases and J lost 6 bases. Germline V CDR1 and CDR2: MRHNA, SNTAGT. There are 15 residues in the CDR3. CDR3 residues: CASSDSTSGSNEQFF. The CDR3 DNA is TGTGCCAGCAGTGACTCGACTAGCGGGAGCAATGAGCAGTTCTTC.

Judged by abundance, this clone is medium-sized. This chain links TRBV30 with TRBJ1-5; D is unclear. Germline V lookup: CDR1 GTSNPN, CDR2 SVGIG (reference sequence). The CDR3 length is 12 residues. V gave up 1 base and J gave up 5 bases, with 6 bases separating them. The CDR3 is CAWSGWDQPQHF. For the CDR3, the DNA is TGTGCCTGGAGTGGCTGGGATCAGCCCCAGCATTTT. The complete variable domain, with remaining parts taken from reference TRBV30 and TRBJ1-5, reads SQTIHQWPATLVQPVGSPLSLECTVEGTSNPNLYWYRQAAGRGLQLLFYSVGIGQISSEVPQNLSASRPQDRQFILSSKKLLLSDSGFYLCAWSGWDQPQHFGDGTRLSIL.

Many counts were recorded for this clone. V usage is TRBV14 and J usage is TRBJ2-5, with D possibly TRBD2 on 6 matching bases. V lost 4 bases and J 2 bases, leaving 11 bases between the germline ends. Germline loops: CDR1 SGHDN, CDR2 FVKESK. The length of the CDR3 is 14 residues. The CDR3 reads CASSRMGLQETQYF. The DNA for the CDR3 is TGTGCCAGCAGCCGCATGGGACTGCAAGAGACCCAGTACTTC.

V usage is TRBV20-1 and J usage is TRBJ1-5; the match to TRBD1 covers 12 bases. V lost 4 bases and J lost 3; bases outside the gene matches: 16. Germline V gives CDR1 DFQATT, CDR2 SNEGSKA (reference sequence). CDR3 size: 19 residues. Written as DNA, the CDR3 is TGCAGTGCTAACCCTTTCCGGGACAGGGGGCTTTCTAACAATCAGCCCCAGCATTTT. Translated, it gives CSANPFRDRGLSNNQPQHF.

This clone has ten or more counts. For the CDR3, the DNA is TGTGCCAGTAGTTACGGGGGGGCCACTGAAGCTTTCTTT. It encodes CASSYGGATEAFF. The V call is TRBV19, the J call TRBJ1-1; TRBD1 is a possible D gene (6 bases). Trimming pared 5 bases from V and 4 bases from J, leaving 11 bases between. Germline lookup yields CDR1 LNHDA and CDR2 SQIVND (reference sequence). This CDR3 is built from 13 residues.

V gene TRBV6-1 combines with J gene TRBJ2-5; D is unresolved. The CDR3 totals 13 residues. In germline, CDR1 is MNHNS, CDR2 SASEGT. V lost 4 bases, J lost 2 bases, and 8 bases lay in between. Here the CDR3 DNA reads TGTGCCAGCAGTGTCGAACCACAAGAGACCCAGTACTTC. Protein: CASSVEPQETQYF.

The chain recombines TRBV5-5 with TRBJ2-1, with 11 bases lining up with TRBD2. V shed 1 base and J 8 bases; nucleotides not matched to a gene: 5. Looked up from germline, CDR1 is SGHKS and CDR2 is YYEKEE (reference sequence). CDR3 length: 15 amino acids. CDR3 DNA sequence: TGTGCCAGCAGCTTGACTAGCGGGAGTTTCTATGAGCAGTTCTTC. Encoded protein: CASSLTSGSFYEQFF. The whole variable domain, filled in from reference TRBV5-5 and TRBJ2-1, reads DAGVTQSPTHLIKTRGQQVTLRCSPISGHKSVSWYQQVLGQGPQFIFQYYEKEERGRGNFPDRFSARQFPNYSSELNVNALLLGDSALYLCASSLTSGSFYEQFFGPGTRLTVL.